A selection of T cell receptor beta chains follows, all from one sample in a study of T cell clones after liver transplantation. The repertoire was sequenced with immunoSEQ multiplex PCR; TCRdb's copy has only in-frame clones and lacks some. The sample records 50,000 to 60,000 clones, under 85% being singletons. This specimen was CD4+ T cells from blood, taken at the 22-month timepoint. Every receptor here comes from a human patient who received a liver transplant. The T cells may come from the graft donor. Both conserved end residues are part of each CDR3. A D gene is named only where the DNA matches it firmly. Clone size, where shown, is once, few, many, or a class for clones that have expanded.

j_call,v_call,clone_size,d_call,cdr3_nt,cdr3_aa
TRBJ1-6,TRBV27,few,-,TGTGCCAGCAGCCGGGACCGTCTATCACCCCTCCACTTT,CASSRDRLSPLHF
TRBJ1-1,TRBV6-5,-,-,TGTGCCAGCAGTACAACCACGCACGGACGGTCTGAAGCTTTCTTT,CASSTTTHGRSEAFF
TRBJ1-5,TRBV6-6,-,-,TGTGCCAGCAGCAGGACAGAGAATCAGCCCCAGCATTTT,CASSRTENQPQHF
TRBJ1-5,TRBV6-5,-,-,TGTGCCAGCAGTCCGACTGACAATCAGCCCCAGCATTTT,CASSPTDNQPQHF
TRBJ1-4,TRBV2,-,TRBD1,TGTGCCAGCAGCAATGGACAGGCTGCTTTTTACTTTAATGAAAAACTGTTTTTT,CASSNGQAAFYFNEKLFF
TRBJ2-3,TRBV4-1,-,-,TGCGCCAGCAGCCAAGTAAGCGCAGATACGCAGTATTTT,CASSQVSADTQYF
TRBJ1-6,TRBV4-2,many,TRBD1,TGTGCCAGCAGCCAAGAGGGACAGGGGGTCTATAATAATTCACCCCTCCACTTT,CASSQEGQGVYNNSPLHF
TRBJ2-2,TRBV18,-,-,TGTGCCAGCTCACCTCAATCCGGGGAGCTGTTTTTT,CASSPQSGELFF
TRBJ2-1,TRBV11-2,-,-,TGTGCCAGCAGCTTAGAGGCAGCCGTCTACAATGAGCAGTTCTTC,CASSLEAAVYNEQFF
TRBJ1-2,TRBV19,-,TRBD1,TGTGCCAGTAGTGGACAGGAAAATATAGGCTACACCTTC,CASSGQENIGYTF
TRBJ2-7,TRBV19,-,-,TGTGCCAGTACCCCTTCCTCCGGATTTGCCTACGAGCAGTACTTC,CASTPSSGFAYEQYF
TRBJ1-6,TRBV28,-,-,TGTGCCAGCAGTGGGGACTCACCCCTCCACTTT,CASSGDSPLHF
TRBJ2-6,TRBV19,-,-,TGTGCCAGTAGTTGGGGAAGCTCTGGGGCCAACGTCCTGACTTTC,CASSWGSSGANVLTF
TRBJ2-4,TRBV29-1,-,-,TGCAGCGTTGAGGCGGGGTCGGACATTCAGTACTTC,CSVEAGSDIQYF
TRBJ1-2,TRBV27,-,-,TGTGCCAGCAGTCTGACACACAACCCTAACTATGGCTACACCTTC,CASSLTHNPNYGYTF